The sequence of this T cell receptor (beta chain) was determined in a study of blood T cell repertoires in COVID-19. Overall study: The United States, Italy and Spain provided the acute and convalescent COVID-19 samples. T cells, B-cell-depleted T cells, or PBMCs supplied cDNA or gDNA.

As to this clone: Germline is not matched at one junction end, which may reflect a read error.

The CDR3 consists of 14 residues. The germline V gene encodes CDR1 SSHAT and CDR2 FNYEAQ (reference sequence). In the source study's methods: Amplification from reference gene primers served as the basis for estimated nucleated cell counts. Data came from immunoSEQ multiplex PCR; TCRdb stores just in-frame clones and leaves some out. V, J and clone size reflect that table, while D and trimming were determined from the DNA. The data show 130,000 to 150,000 clones, around 76% seen once. This clonotype was obtained from a man aged 55 to 70 with acute or convalescent COVID-19. Sequenced sample: peripheral blood. V gene TRBV7-7 combines with J gene TRBJ2-5; 9 nucleotides match TRBD2. The CDR3 loop is CASSLSGSPGTQYF. The DNA of the CDR3 is TGTGCTAGCAGCCTTAGCGGGAGCCCCGGGACCCAGTACTTC.